This section outlines one TCR beta chain sequence together with its context. Its antigen is not known. TCRdb keeps only in-frame clones here, not all; method: immunoSEQ multiplex PCR. The sample has 100,000 to 130,000 clones, approximately 90% seen once; the top ten hold around 0.61%. The CDR3 runs 14 residues. Per germline, CDR1 SQVTM and CDR2 ANQGSEA. With V trimmed by 6 bases and J by 4 bases, 5 bases remained unmatched. The data are from a study of OX40 agonist ivuxolimab in advanced cancers. About the study: Aged roughly 23 to 90 with a mean of approximately 60 years, they were about 83% male. The study, taken as a whole, reports: Clonal expansion was among the lowest in partial responders at 0.1-3.0 mg/kg, especially CD8+.

The chain has TRBV29-1 and TRBJ2-3; 12 nucleotides line up with TRBD2. Source: CD4+ or CD8+ T cells sorted from blood, taken in a trial of the OX40 agonist ivuxolimab. This clonotype originated in an adult with an advanced solid tumor such as melanoma, head and neck, liver or kidney cancer. This CDR3 is CSVALAGGPDTQYF. CDR3 coding DNA: TGCAGCGTGGCTCTAGCGGGGGGGCCAGATACGCAGTATTTT.